This TCR beta chain was found in a study of T cells in Graves' hyperthyroidism and ophthalmopathy. This clonotype showed up many times. Regions amplified from RNA transcripts were the TCR beta CDR3 regions. The HTBI primer set served for first-round RT-PCR of the TCR CDR3. TCRdb redid the calling of the multiplex PCR reads with MiXCR, one entry per CDR3 protein. The data show hundreds of thousands of distinct CDR3 sequences, over 35% seen once. The CDR3 consists of 15 residues. With 7 bases clipped from V and 4 bases from J, the junction kept 15 bases outside the gene matches. Germline assignment: CDR1 SQVTM and CDR2 ANQGSEA.

The sample taken for sequencing was blood. The TCR originated in a man aged 18 to 29 with Graves' hyperthyroidism. The V call is TRBV29-1, the J call TRBJ1-1; TRBD1 matches at 7 bases. CDR3: CSGVPLQGTGTEAFF. The CDR3 DNA reads TGCAGCGGGGTTCCATTACAGGGGACGGGCACTGAAGCTTTCTTT.